This entry describes one T cell receptor (beta chain). Its recognized antigen is unknown. Within one base of it there is no much larger clone, and no base qualities were kept. The data derive from a study of technical replicates of blood from four donors (dated 2017 in TCRdb). The library relied on the immunoSEQ multiplex PCR assay. TCRdb re-hosts the immuneACCESS table, in-frame sequences only. Its copies lack some clones; in the studies checked, an unresolved V gene accounts for under half of them, and the cause for the rest is not known. The sample contains 84,000 or so clones, approximately 94% of them found a single time. The ten largest clonotypes hold about 0.25% of the sample. This clonotype was sampled from a human donor in good health. Sequencing was done on a sample of T cells isolated from PBMCs.

The nucleotide sequence reads as follows: TGTGCCAGCTCACTCCTTTATTCTTTCCGGGCGGGAACGAACACTGAAGCTTTCTTT. This is translated as CASSLLYSFRAGTNTEAFF. The chain was built from TRBV18 and TRBJ1-1; no D gene is confidently identified. The CDR3 runs 19 residues from the cysteine to the phenylalanine. The entry retains the CDR3 DNA only, 57 bases that are in frame from base 1. The V and J ends are trimmed by 4 bases and 1 base, leaving 25 bases between them. The CDR1 and CDR2 encoded by the germline V gene are KGHSH and LQKENI.